The 25 T cell receptor beta chains below come from one sample, sequenced in a study of radiotherapy plus CTLA-4 blockade in lung cancer. Assay: immunoSEQ multiplex PCR; the TCRdb copy retains only in-frame clones and omits some. The sample lists some 33,000 clones; 60% to 75% were seen once. Sequenced here: peripheral blood, sampled from a patient treated with radiotherapy plus ipilimumab. These receptors were collected from a human donor with non-small cell lung cancer whose response to radiotherapy plus ipilimumab could not be evaluated.

This chain joins TRBV30 and TRBJ1-6; D possibly corresponds to TRBD1 (5 bases). Trimming left V 2 bases short and J 7 bases short, with 12 bases between. The germline gives CDR1 GTSNPN, CDR2 SVGIG (reference sequence). The CDR3 extends over 14 amino acids. The CDR3, as DNA: TGTGCCTGGAGTAGGTTGAAGGGGAATTCACCCCTCCACTTT. This sequence encodes CAWSRLKGNSPLHF.

This clone was recorded only once. This chain uses TRBV18 with TRBJ2-2; TRBD1 agrees at 8 bases. V was pared by 3 bases and J by 6 bases, with 9 bases of the junction left unmatched. Germline V CDR1 and CDR2: KGHSH, LQKENI. The CDR3 contains 16 residues. The CDR3 coding sequence is TGTGCCAGCTCACCCACGGACAGGGATGGCCCCGGGGAGCTGTTTTTT. It translates to CASSPTDRDGPGELFF.

This clone was found once. The chain couples TRBV5-8 to TRBJ2-2; TRBD2 matches at 10 bases. This CDR3 has 17 residues. Germline trimming cut 4 bases from V and 3 bases from J; bases unmatched to any gene: 9. Per the germline V gene, CDR1 is SGHTS and CDR2 is YDEGEE. The CDR3 is CASSPYTLAGDTGELFF. Here the CDR3 DNA reads TGTGCCAGCAGCCCCTATACCCTAGCGGGAGACACCGGGGAGCTGTTTTTT.

V gene TRBV2 combines with J gene TRBJ1-6; 7 bases agree with TRBD1. The CDR3 totals 13 residues. The germline gives CDR1 SNHLY, CDR2 FYNNEI. V lost 8 bases, J lost 6 bases, and 4 bases stayed unmatched. DNA of the CDR3: TGTGCCAGCTGTGGGACAGCTAATTCACCCCTCCACTTT. Translated: CASCGTANSPLHF.

The sample holds one count of this clone. The chain recombines TRBV7-8 with TRBJ1-6; perhaps TRBD1 as D (6 bases). The V gene's germline CDR1 is SGHVS and CDR2 FQNEAQ. The CDR3 sequence is 16 residues long. Between the trimmed V and J ends, which lost 5 bases and 4 bases, there was a span of 15 bases. CDR3 sequence (DNA): TGTGCCAGCAGCCCTACCGGGACACCATATAATTCACCCCTCCACTTT. Translating it yields CASSPTGTPYNSPLHF. Full variable domain (outside the CDR3, taken from reference TRBV7-8 and TRBJ1-6): GAGVSQSPRYKVAKRGQDVALRCDPISGHVSLFWYQQALGQGPEFLTYFQNEAQLDKSGLPSDRFFAERPEGSVSTLKIQRTQQEDSAVYLCASSPTGTPYNSPLHFGNGTRLTVT.

The chain is built from TRBV9 and TRBJ2-7; perhaps TRBD1 as D (5 bases). The CDR3 totals 14 residues. Trimming removed 5 bases at V and 2 bases at J, with 14 bases between. CDR1 is SGDLS, CDR2 YYNGEE, per germline. CDR3 coding DNA: TGTGCCAGCAGTCGTGGCAGGGCTGCCTACGAGCAGTACTTC. Encoded protein: CASSRGRAAYEQYF.

The table lists this clone with a few counts. The V and J genes are TRBV30 and TRBJ1-1; the D is unclear. From germline, CDR1 is GTSNPN and CDR2 SVGIG (reference sequence). Trimming removed 2 bases at V and 2 bases at J, with 6 bases between. This CDR3 contains 12 residues. As DNA, the CDR3 is TGTGCCTGGAGTCCAGTAAACACTGAAGCTTTCTTT. As protein: CAWSPVNTEAFF.

The rearrangement links TRBV2 to TRBJ2-5; D unclear. CDR1 SNHLY and CDR2 FYNNEI come from the germline V gene. The CDR3 runs to 13 residues. V lost 4 bases, J lost 0 bases, and 6 bases lay in between. DNA for the CDR3: TGTGCCAGCAGTGTAGAGGACCAAGAGACCCAGTACTTC. It yields the protein CASSVEDQETQYF.

The chain is built from TRBV9 and TRBJ2-3; 11 positions agree with TRBD1. Germline assignment: CDR1 SGDLS and CDR2 YYNGEE. The V and J ends lost 2 bases and 1 base, in that order; junction bases with no gene match: 6. The CDR3 is 17 amino acids. CDR3 coding DNA: TGTGCCAGCAGCGTGACCGGGACAGGGGGACGCACAGATACGCAGTATTTT. This codes for CASSVTGTGGRTDTQYF.

The gene calls are TRBV9 and TRBJ2-5; D gene ambiguous. CDR1 and CDR2 (germline): SGDLS, YYNGEE. Trimming left V 4 bases short and J 2 bases short, with 12 bases between. The CDR3 is made up of 14 amino acids. The CDR3 sequence: CASSPYRDQETQYF. The CDR3 DNA sequence: TGTGCCAGCAGCCCTTACAGAGATCAAGAGACCCAGTACTTC.

The sample holds a few counts of this clone. The chain has TRBV6-1 and TRBJ2-3, with 11 nucleotides matching TRBD1. After removal of 4 bases from V and 5 bases from J, the junction contained 5 bases not matched to a gene. The germline V gene encodes CDR1 MNHNS and CDR2 SASEGT. There are 15 residues in the CDR3. The CDR3 sequence: CASSVYGTGGDTQYF. CDR3 in DNA: TGTGCCAGCAGTGTATACGGGACAGGGGGAGATACGCAGTATTTT.

The chain has TRBV7-2 and TRBJ2-3; tentative D call: TRBD1 (6 bases). In germline, CDR1 is SGHTA, CDR2 FQGNSA. V lost 5 bases, J lost 2 bases, and 11 bases lay in between. The CDR3 consists of 14 residues. The CDR3 DNA reads as TGTGCCAGCAGCCCCACAGGGCACACAGATACGCAGTATTTT. This gives the protein CASSPTGHTDTQYF.

The CDR3, as DNA: TGTGCCAGCAGCTTGGCTAGCGGGAGGGTACCCTACGAGCAGTACTTC. It codes for CASSLASGRVPYEQYF. This chain connects TRBV7-2 to TRBJ2-7; 12 bases are a match to TRBD2. This CDR3 is 16 amino acids long. Germline V gene data show CDR1 as SGHTA and CDR2 as FQGNSA. With 3 bases clipped from V and 2 bases from J, the junction kept 5 bases outside the gene matches.

The chain uses TRBV5-1 and TRBJ2-7; TRBD2 might be the D (5 bases). From germline, CDR1 is SGHRS and CDR2 YFSETQ. V was clipped by 3 bases and J by 0 bases, with 16 bases between them. This CDR3 has 16 amino acids. CDR3 nucleotide sequence: TGCGCCAGCAGCTCCGGACTGAACTTAGGCTCCTACGAGCAGTACTTC. This sequence encodes CASSSGLNLGSYEQYF.

The CDR3: CASSTTRTGRGTDTQYF. The CDR3 DNA is TGTGCCAGTAGTACAACCAGGACAGGGAGAGGGACAGATACGCAGTATTTT. The V call is TRBV19, the J call TRBJ2-3, with 8 bases identical to TRBD1. The CDR3 extends over 17 amino acids. V shed 4 bases and J 3 bases; nucleotides not matched to a gene: 12. Looked up from germline, CDR1 is LNHDA and CDR2 is SQIVND (reference sequence).

This sequence joins TRBV5-5 and TRBJ2-1; TRBD2 is a possible D gene (6 bases). V was trimmed by 2 bases and J by 9 bases, leaving 15 bases between them. Germline V CDR1 and CDR2: SGHKS, YYEKEE (reference sequence). The CDR3 is made up of 14 amino acids. CDR3 DNA sequence: TGTGCCAGCAGCTTTCTAGCGCTCGGCCGTGAGCAGTTCTTC. Its translation is CASSFLALGREQFF.

The genes are TRBV10-1 and TRBJ2-1; 7 bases line up with TRBD2. Germline V lookup: CDR1 WNHNN, CDR2 SYGVQD (reference sequence). CDR3 length: 16 residues. V shed 2 bases, J shed 9 bases, and the junction held 13 bases outside the gene matches. As DNA, the CDR3 is TGCGCCAGCAGTGAGGGGGTGGGGCGGGAGACGGGTGAGCAGTTCTTC. Its translation is CASSEGVGRETGEQFF.

The V gene is TRBV7-9, the J gene TRBJ2-4; D is possibly TRBD2 (5 bases). Deletions cut 5 bases from V and 5 bases from J, with 10 bases between. The CDR3 is 13 residues long. The germline V gene has CDR1 SEHNR and CDR2 FQNEAQ (reference sequence). The CDR3 loop is CASSGSGENIQYF. Written as DNA, the CDR3 is TGTGCCAGCAGCGGATCCGGGGAAAACATTCAGTACTTC.

The chain couples TRBV30 to TRBJ1-2; TRBD1 agrees at 7 bases. Germline loops: CDR1 GTSNPN, CDR2 SVGIG (reference sequence). The V and J ends lost 0 bases and 6 bases, in that order; junction bases with no gene match: 7. The CDR3 sequence is 14 residues long. CDR3 amino acids: CAWSVQIGGNGYTF. The CDR3 coding sequence is TGTGCCTGGAGTGTACAGATAGGGGGCAATGGCTACACCTTC.

The chain recombines TRBV4-3 with TRBJ2-7, with D hard to call. The CDR3 spans 15 residues. Germline CDR1 is LGHNA and CDR2 is YSLEER. The V gene lost 1 base and the J gene lost 1 base, with 11 bases spanning the gap. The CDR3 DNA reads as TGCGCCAGCAGCCAAGTCGCAACTTATTCCTACGAGCAGTACTTC. The encoded protein is CASSQVATYSYEQYF.

The rearrangement links TRBV27 to TRBJ2-7, with D perhaps matching TRBD1 (5 bases). The germline V gene encodes CDR1 MNHEY and CDR2 SMNVEV (reference sequence). This CDR3 is built from 14 residues. V was clipped by 6 bases and J by 6 bases, with 18 bases between them. The CDR3 is CASRKQGVFVEQYF. CDR3 DNA: TGTGCCAGCAGGAAACAAGGGGTATTTGTCGAGCAGTACTTC.

This sequence joins TRBV5-1 and TRBJ2-3, with 7 bases aligning to TRBD2. Germline CDR1 and CDR2: SGHRS and YFSETQ. With V trimmed by 4 bases and J by 0 bases, 5 bases remained unmatched. The CDR3 consists of 15 residues. The chain's CDR3 is CASSALAPSTDTQYF. As DNA, the CDR3 is TGCGCCAGCAGCGCACTAGCGCCTAGCACAGATACGCAGTATTTT.

The chain joins TRBV18 to TRBJ1-5; TRBD1 matches 8 bases. V gave up 5 bases and J gave up 2 bases; unmatched junction bases: 8. The germline gives CDR1 KGHSH, CDR2 LQKENI. This CDR3 has 16 amino acids. CDR3 sequence: CASSKQGVGGNQPQHF. CDR3 DNA sequence: TGTGCCAGCTCAAAACAGGGGGTCGGTGGCAATCAGCCCCAGCATTTT.

This chain connects TRBV4-2 to TRBJ2-3; 11 nucleotides agree with TRBD2. The trim removed 0 bases at V and 2 bases at J, leaving 16 bases unmatched. The length of the CDR3 is 21 residues. Germline lookup yields CDR1 LGHNA and CDR2 YNFKEQ. This CDR3 reads CASSQDRRDSGREGVTDTQYF. As DNA, the CDR3 is TGTGCCAGCAGCCAAGATAGGCGTGATAGCGGGAGGGAGGGGGTCACAGATACGCAGTATTTT.

DNA of the CDR3: TGTGCCAGCAGCTTGGAGTCGAACACTGAAGCTTTCTTT. Translating it yields CASSLESNTEAFF. The V call is TRBV9, the J call TRBJ1-1; D not resolved. Germline V gene lookup returns CDR1 SGDLS and CDR2 YYNGEE. V was trimmed by 4 bases and J by 1 base, leaving 8 bases between them. The CDR3 length is 13 residues.